This entry is about one T cell receptor beta chain. The data were obtained in a study of identical twins. The CDR3 covers 12 residues. V lost 5 bases, J lost 10 bases, and 15 bases lay in between. Germline values: CDR1 DFQATT, CDR2 SNEGSKA (reference sequence). From the 5' RACE reads, TCRdb called clonotypes with MiXCR, one entry per CDR3 protein. The profile shows 1.5 million to 2 million distinct CDR3 sequences, about 32% of them singletons. The chain is built from TRBV20-1 and TRBJ2-1; D is ambiguous. This sequence was found in a newborn girl in good health. The sequenced sample was cord blood. CDR3 nucleotides: TGCAGTGCTCTCGGACGGAGAAAGGAGCAGTTCTTC. This codes for CSALGRRKEQFF.